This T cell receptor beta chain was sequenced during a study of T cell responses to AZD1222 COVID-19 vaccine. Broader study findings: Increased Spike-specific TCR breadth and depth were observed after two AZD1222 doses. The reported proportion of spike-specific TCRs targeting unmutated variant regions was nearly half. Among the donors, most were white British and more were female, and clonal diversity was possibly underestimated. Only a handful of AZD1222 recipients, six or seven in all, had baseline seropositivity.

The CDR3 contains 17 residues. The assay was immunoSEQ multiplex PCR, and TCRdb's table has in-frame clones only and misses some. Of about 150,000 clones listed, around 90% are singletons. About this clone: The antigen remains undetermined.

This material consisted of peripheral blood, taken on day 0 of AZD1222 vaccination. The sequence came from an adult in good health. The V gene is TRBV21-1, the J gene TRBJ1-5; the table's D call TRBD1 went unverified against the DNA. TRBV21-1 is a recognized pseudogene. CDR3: CASSIRDREGGNQPQHF. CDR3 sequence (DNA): TGTGCCAGCTCCATCCGGGACAGGGAAGGAGGCAATCAGCCCCAGCATTTT.